This T cell receptor (beta chain) was captured by sequencing in a study of cytomegalovirus exposure and HLA in healthy donors. To note about this clone: Its antigen is unidentified.

Notes on the study in general: Roughly uniform depth of sequencing across donors was assumed in presence/absence analyses. Rare TCR sequences dominated, though some public TCRs recurred in many donors.

The CDR3 contains 16 residues. The ends were cut back, 4 bases at V and 7 bases at J, with 17 bases in the middle. The germline V gene encodes CDR1 LGHNT and CDR2 FRNRAP. The PCR used 60 Vbeta and 13 Jbeta primers. Profiling relied on immunoSEQ multiplex PCR, and the TCRdb table lists in-frame clones only, not all of them. The repertoire includes some 130,000 clones, under 80% of them detected once, and approximately 8.2% sits in the top ten. This receptor was identified in a woman aged 50 to 60 in good health and CMV-seropositive. This chain links TRBV12-5 with TRBJ1-6; perhaps TRBD1 as D (5 bases). The sample comprised PBMCs. CDR3 in DNA: TGTGCTAGTGGTTCTCCGAACAGGAGCAAAAATTCACCCCTCCACTTT. Encoded protein: CASGSPNRSKNSPLHF.